A selection of T cell receptor beta chains follows, all from one sample in a study of OX40 agonist ivuxolimab in advanced cancers. Clones were read by immunoSEQ multiplex PCR, and TCRdb kept only the in-frame ones, dropping some. The sample has approximately 59,000 clones, over 70% seen once. The sequenced sample was CD4+ or CD8+ T cells sorted from blood, obtained in a trial of the OX40 agonist ivuxolimab. These receptors were taken from an adult with an advanced solid tumor such as melanoma, head and neck, liver or kidney cancer. The CDR3 runs from the conserved cysteine through the conserved F or W. Each record gives: clone size, J gene, D gene, V gene, CDR3 DNA, CDR3 protein. D genes are given only for firm matches. Size is omitted from some rows. Given values are once, few, many or a class for expanded clones.

abundance: few; j_gene: TRBJ1-1; d_gene: TRBD1; v_gene: TRBV2; CDR3nt: TGTGCCAGCAGCGGGGACAGAAGAACTGAAGCTTTCTTT; CDR3aa: CASSGDRRTEAFF
abundance: .; j_gene: TRBJ2-3; d_gene: .; v_gene: TRBV18; CDR3nt: TGTGCCAGCTCACCCCCGGGACTTTTGGGAGATACGCAGTATTTT; CDR3aa: CASSPPGLLGDTQYF
abundance: .; j_gene: TRBJ2-6; d_gene: .; v_gene: TRBV7-2; CDR3nt: TGTGCCAGCAGCCCAAGGGACGCTGGGGCCAACGTCCTGACTTTC; CDR3aa: CASSPRDAGANVLTF
abundance: .; j_gene: TRBJ1-2; d_gene: .; v_gene: TRBV4-3; CDR3nt: TGCGCCAGCAGCCAAGATGTGTGGTATGGCTACACCTTC; CDR3aa: CASSQDVWYGYTF
abundance: few; j_gene: TRBJ1-4; d_gene: .; v_gene: TRBV18; CDR3nt: TGTGCCAGCTCACCAAACCCGGGCGGGGGAGAAAAACTGTTTTTT; CDR3aa: CASSPNPGGGEKLFF
abundance: .; j_gene: TRBJ2-7; d_gene: .; v_gene: TRBV27; CDR3nt: TGTGCCAGCAGTTTAACGGACCGCGGGGCCTACGAGCAGTACTTC; CDR3aa: CASSLTDRGAYEQYF
abundance: .; j_gene: TRBJ2-5; d_gene: TRBD2; v_gene: TRBV2; CDR3nt: TGTGCCAGCAGTGAAGACCCACTAGCGGGAGGAGAGACCCAGTACTTC; CDR3aa: CASSEDPLAGGETQYF
abundance: .; j_gene: TRBJ1-2; d_gene: .; v_gene: TRBV7-8; CDR3nt: TGTGCCAGCAGCTTAGACGCGGACGTCTATGGCTACACCTTC; CDR3aa: CASSLDADVYGYTF
abundance: .; j_gene: TRBJ2-1; d_gene: TRBD1; v_gene: TRBV5-4; CDR3nt: TGTGCCAGCAGCCCAAGAGACAGGGGGGATGAGCAGTTCTTC; CDR3aa: CASSPRDRGDEQFF
abundance: .; j_gene: TRBJ1-1; d_gene: TRBD1; v_gene: TRBV19; CDR3nt: TGTGCCAGTAGGGAAAGACAGGGGGCCGTTACTGAAGCTTTCTTT; CDR3aa: CASRERQGAVTEAFF
abundance: .; j_gene: TRBJ2-7; d_gene: .; v_gene: TRBV11-2; CDR3nt: TGTGCCAGCTCCTCTCTCCTAAGCCACGAGCAGTACTTC; CDR3aa: CASSSLLSHEQYF
abundance: .; j_gene: TRBJ1-6; d_gene: .; v_gene: TRBV5-6; CDR3nt: TGTGCCAGCAGCTTGGGGACCGCAGGGACCTATAATTCACCCCTCCACTTT; CDR3aa: CASSLGTAGTYNSPLHF
abundance: .; j_gene: TRBJ1-1; d_gene: .; v_gene: TRBV6-1; CDR3nt: TGTGCCAGCAGTTCCGGACAGCCGAACACTGAAGCTTTCTTT; CDR3aa: CASSSGQPNTEAFF
abundance: .; j_gene: TRBJ2-7; d_gene: .; v_gene: TRBV7-9; CDR3nt: TGTGCCAGCAGCCCACGGGGTCTTGAGCAGTACTTC; CDR3aa: CASSPRGLEQYF
abundance: .; j_gene: TRBJ1-1; d_gene: TRBD1; v_gene: TRBV5-1; CDR3nt: TGCGCCAGCAGCCTGACAGGGCCGTCGAACACTGAAGCTTTCTTT; CDR3aa: CASSLTGPSNTEAFF
abundance: .; j_gene: TRBJ1-6; d_gene: .; v_gene: TRBV2; CDR3nt: TGTGCCAGCACAAGTGGTAGGCCCACAAATTCACCCCTCCACTTT; CDR3aa: CASTSGRPTNSPLHF
abundance: .; j_gene: TRBJ1-5; d_gene: .; v_gene: TRBV19; CDR3nt: TGTGCCAGTAGTATGGGACCGGAGTCGAATAGCAATCAGCCCCAGCATTTT; CDR3aa: CASSMGPESNSNQPQHF
abundance: few; j_gene: TRBJ1-2; d_gene: TRBD1; v_gene: TRBV11-2; CDR3nt: TGTGCCAGCAGCTTAGGCGGACAGGGATATGGCTACACCTTC; CDR3aa: CASSLGGQGYGYTF
abundance: .; j_gene: TRBJ1-2; d_gene: .; v_gene: TRBV7-2; CDR3nt: TGCGCCAGCAGCTCCCAGGGGTTGCATGGCTACACCTTC; CDR3aa: CASSSQGLHGYTF
abundance: .; j_gene: TRBJ2-7; d_gene: .; v_gene: TRBV28; CDR3nt: TGTGCCAGCAGTCGGGGAGTTTACGAGCAGTACTTC; CDR3aa: CASSRGVYEQYF
abundance: once; j_gene: TRBJ2-7; d_gene: TRBD1; v_gene: TRBV6-5; CDR3nt: TGTGCCAGCAGCATGGACAGGGGTTACGAGCAGTACTTC; CDR3aa: CASSMDRGYEQYF
abundance: .; j_gene: TRBJ1-1; d_gene: .; v_gene: TRBV20-1; CDR3nt: TGCAGAGTCGGGGCACCCGTTGAAGCTTTCTTT; CDR3aa: CRVGAPVEAFF
abundance: .; j_gene: TRBJ2-5; d_gene: .; v_gene: TRBV18; CDR3nt: TGTGCCAGCTCGCAAAGATCCGCCGGGGCGAGGGAGACCCAGTACTTC; CDR3aa: CASSQRSAGARETQYF
abundance: .; j_gene: TRBJ2-7; d_gene: .; v_gene: TRBV10-3; CDR3nt: TGTGCCATCGCCCCCAACCGGGAGCCAAACGAGCAGTACTTC; CDR3aa: CAIAPNREPNEQYF
abundance: .; j_gene: TRBJ2-1; d_gene: TRBD1; v_gene: TRBV2; CDR3nt: TGTGCCAGCAGTCCTAGACAGGGGCAGTTCTTC; CDR3aa: CASSPRQGQFF